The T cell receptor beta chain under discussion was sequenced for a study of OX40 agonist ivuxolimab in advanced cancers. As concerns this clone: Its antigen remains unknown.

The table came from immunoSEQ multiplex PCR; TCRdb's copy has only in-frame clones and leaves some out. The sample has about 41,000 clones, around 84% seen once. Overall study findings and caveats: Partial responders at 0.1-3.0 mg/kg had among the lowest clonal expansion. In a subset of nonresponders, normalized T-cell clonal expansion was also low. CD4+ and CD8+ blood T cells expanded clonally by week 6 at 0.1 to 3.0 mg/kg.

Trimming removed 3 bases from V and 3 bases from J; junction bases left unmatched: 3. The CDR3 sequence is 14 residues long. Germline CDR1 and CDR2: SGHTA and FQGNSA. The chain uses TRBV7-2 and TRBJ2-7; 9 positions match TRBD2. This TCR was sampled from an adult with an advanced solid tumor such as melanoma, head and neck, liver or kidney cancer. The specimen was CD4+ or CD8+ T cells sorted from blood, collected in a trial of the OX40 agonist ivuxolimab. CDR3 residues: CASSFAGGNYEQYF. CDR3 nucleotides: TGTGCCAGCAGCTTTGCGGGAGGGAACTACGAGCAGTACTTC.